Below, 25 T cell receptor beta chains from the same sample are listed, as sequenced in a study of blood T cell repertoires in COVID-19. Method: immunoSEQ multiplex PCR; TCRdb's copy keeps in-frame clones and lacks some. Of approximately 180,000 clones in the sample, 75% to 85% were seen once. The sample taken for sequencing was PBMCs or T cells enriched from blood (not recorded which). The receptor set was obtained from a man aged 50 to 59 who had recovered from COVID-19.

CDR3 sequence reads: CASSSQGIHEQYF. CDR3 bases: TGCGCCAGCAGCTCACAGGGGATCCACGAGCAGTACTTC. The chain uses TRBV5-1 and TRBJ2-7, with TRBD1 identical over 7 bases. Unmatched junction bases numbered 5, after V lost 3 bases and J lost 5 bases. From germline, CDR1 is SGHRS and CDR2 YFSETQ. The CDR3 has 13 residues.

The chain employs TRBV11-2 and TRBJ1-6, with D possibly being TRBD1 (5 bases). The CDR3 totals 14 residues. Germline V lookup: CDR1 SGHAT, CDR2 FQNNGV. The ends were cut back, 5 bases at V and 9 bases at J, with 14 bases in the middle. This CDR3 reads CASSRSQGSSPLHF. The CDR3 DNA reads TGTGCCAGCAGCAGAAGCCAGGGATCTTCACCCCTCCACTTT.

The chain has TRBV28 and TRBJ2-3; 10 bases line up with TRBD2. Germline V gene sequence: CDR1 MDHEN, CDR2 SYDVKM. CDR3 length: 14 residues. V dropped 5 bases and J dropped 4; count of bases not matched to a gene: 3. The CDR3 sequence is CASSAAGGSDTQYF. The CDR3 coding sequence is TGTGCCAGCAGTGCAGCGGGGGGGTCAGATACGCAGTATTTT. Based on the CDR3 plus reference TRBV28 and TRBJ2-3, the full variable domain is DVKVTQSSRYLVKRTGEKVFLECVQDMDHENMFWYRQDPGLGLRLIYFSYDVKMKEKGDIPEGYSVSREKKERFSLILESASTNQTSMYLCASSAAGGSDTQYFGPGTRLTVL.

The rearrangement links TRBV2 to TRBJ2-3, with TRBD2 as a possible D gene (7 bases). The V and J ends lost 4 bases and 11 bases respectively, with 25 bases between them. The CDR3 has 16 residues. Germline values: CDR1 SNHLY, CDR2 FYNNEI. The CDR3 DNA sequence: TGTGCCAGCAGTGCTCGGGGGGAAGGACAGATACGCGGGCAGTATTTT. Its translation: CASSARGEGQIRGQYF.

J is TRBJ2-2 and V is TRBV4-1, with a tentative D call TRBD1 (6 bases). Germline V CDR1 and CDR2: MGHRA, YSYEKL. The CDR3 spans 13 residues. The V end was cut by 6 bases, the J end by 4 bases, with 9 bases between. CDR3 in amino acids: CASRAGVTGELFF. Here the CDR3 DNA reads TGCGCCAGCAGAGCAGGGGTCACCGGGGAGCTGTTTTTT.

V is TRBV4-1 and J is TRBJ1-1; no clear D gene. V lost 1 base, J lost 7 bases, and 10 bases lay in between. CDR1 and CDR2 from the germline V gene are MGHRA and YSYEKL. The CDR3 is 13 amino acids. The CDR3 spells CASSQAGRSEAFF. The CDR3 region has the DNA TGCGCCAGCAGCCAAGCCGGCCGGAGTGAAGCTTTCTTT.

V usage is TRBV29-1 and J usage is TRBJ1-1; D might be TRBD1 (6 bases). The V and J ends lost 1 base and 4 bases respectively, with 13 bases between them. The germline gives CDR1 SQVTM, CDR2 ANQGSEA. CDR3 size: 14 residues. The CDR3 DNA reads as TGCAGCGTTGAAGTAAGGGGGACGGGCACTGAAGCTTTCTTT. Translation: CSVEVRGTGTEAFF.

In nucleotides, the CDR3 is TGTGCCAGCAAGCTGGGCGACAGCGCTGGCTACGAGCAGTACTTC. Translating gives CASKLGDSAGYEQYF. The V call is TRBV6-5, the J call TRBJ2-7, with D perhaps matching TRBD1 (5 bases). The CDR3 contains 15 residues. Trimming pared 7 bases from V and 3 bases from J, leaving 19 bases between. CDR1 and CDR2 from the germline V gene are MNHEY and SVGAGI.

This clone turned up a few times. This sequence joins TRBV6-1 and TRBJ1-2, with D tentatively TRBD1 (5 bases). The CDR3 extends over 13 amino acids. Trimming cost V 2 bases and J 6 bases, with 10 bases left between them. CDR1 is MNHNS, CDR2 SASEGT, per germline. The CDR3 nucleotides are TGTGCCAGCAGTGAAAGGGGTGGGAATGGCTACACCTTC. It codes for CASSERGGNGYTF.

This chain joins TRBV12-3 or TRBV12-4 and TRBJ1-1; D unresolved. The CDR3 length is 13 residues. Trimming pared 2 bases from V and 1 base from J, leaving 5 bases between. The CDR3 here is CASSLRRNTEAFF. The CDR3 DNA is TGTGCCAGCAGTTTAAGGAGGAACACTGAAGCTTTCTTT.

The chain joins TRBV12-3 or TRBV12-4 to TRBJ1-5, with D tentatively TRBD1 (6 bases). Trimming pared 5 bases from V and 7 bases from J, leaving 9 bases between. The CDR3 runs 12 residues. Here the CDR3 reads CASSNRDQPQHF. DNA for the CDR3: TGTGCCAGCAGTAACAGGGACCAGCCCCAGCATTTT.

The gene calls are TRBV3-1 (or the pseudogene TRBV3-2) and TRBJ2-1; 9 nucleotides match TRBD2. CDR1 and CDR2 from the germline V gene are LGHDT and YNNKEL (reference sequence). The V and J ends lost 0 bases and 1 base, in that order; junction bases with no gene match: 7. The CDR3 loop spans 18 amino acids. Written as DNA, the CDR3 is TGTGCCAGCAGCCAAGATTTTCCGAGCGGGGGGTCCTACAATGAGCAGTTCTTC. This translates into CASSQDFPSGGSYNEQFF.

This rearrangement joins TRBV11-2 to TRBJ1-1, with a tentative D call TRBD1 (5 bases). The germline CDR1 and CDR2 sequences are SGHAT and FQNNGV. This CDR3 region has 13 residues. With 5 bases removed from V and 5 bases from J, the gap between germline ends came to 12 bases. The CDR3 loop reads CASSLAGGTEAFF. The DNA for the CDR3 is TGTGCCAGCAGCCTAGCCGGGGGTACTGAAGCTTTCTTT.

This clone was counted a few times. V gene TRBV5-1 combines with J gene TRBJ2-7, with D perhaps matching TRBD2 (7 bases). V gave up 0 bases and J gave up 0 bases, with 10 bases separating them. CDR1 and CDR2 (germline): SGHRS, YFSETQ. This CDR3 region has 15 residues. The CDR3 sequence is CASSLVAGASYEQYF. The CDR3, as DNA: TGCGCCAGCAGCTTGGTCGCGGGGGCCTCCTACGAGCAGTACTTC.

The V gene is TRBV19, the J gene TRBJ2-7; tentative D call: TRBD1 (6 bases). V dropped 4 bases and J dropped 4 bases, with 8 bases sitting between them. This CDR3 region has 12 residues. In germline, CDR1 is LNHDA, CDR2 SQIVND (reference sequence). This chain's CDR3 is CASSNRAYEQYF. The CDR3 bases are TGTGCCAGTAGTAACAGGGCATACGAGCAGTACTTC.

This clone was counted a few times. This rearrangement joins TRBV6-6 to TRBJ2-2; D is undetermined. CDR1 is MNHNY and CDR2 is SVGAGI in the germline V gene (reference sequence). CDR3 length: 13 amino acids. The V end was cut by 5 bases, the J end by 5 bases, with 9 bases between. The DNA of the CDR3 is TGTGCCAGCAGTAAAGACATAACCGGGGAGCTGTTTTTT. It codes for CASSKDITGELFF.

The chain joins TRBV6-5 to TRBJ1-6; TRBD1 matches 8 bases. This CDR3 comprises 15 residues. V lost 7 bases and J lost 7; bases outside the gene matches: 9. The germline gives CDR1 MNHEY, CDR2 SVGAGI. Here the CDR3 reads CASIQDRGRNSPLHF. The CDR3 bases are TGTGCCAGCATTCAAGACAGGGGTAGAAATTCACCCCTCCACTTT.

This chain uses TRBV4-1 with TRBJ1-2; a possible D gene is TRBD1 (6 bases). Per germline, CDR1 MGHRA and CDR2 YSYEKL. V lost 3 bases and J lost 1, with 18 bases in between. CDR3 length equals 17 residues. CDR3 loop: CASSQTGAGRGNYGYTF. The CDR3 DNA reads TGCGCCAGCAGCCAGACTGGGGCGGGCAGGGGTAACTATGGCTACACCTTC.

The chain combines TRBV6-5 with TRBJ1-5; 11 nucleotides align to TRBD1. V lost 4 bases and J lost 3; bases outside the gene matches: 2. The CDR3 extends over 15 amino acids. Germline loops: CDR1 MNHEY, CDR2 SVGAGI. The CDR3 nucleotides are TGTGCCAGCAGTTCGGACAGGGGGCACAATCAGCCCCAGCATTTT. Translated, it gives CASSSDRGHNQPQHF.

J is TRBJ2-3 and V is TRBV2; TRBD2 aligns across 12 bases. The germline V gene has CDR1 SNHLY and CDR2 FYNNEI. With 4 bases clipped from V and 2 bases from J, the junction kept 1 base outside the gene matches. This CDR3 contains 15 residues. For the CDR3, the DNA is TGTGCCAGCAGTGGGACTAGCGGGACCACAGATACGCAGTATTTT. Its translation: CASSGTSGTTDTQYF.

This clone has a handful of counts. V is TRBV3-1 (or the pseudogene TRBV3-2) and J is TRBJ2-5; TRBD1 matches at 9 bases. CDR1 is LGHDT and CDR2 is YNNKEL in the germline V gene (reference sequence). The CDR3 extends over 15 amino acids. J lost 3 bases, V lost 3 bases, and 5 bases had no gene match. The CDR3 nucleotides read TGTGCCAGCAGCCACTGGGACAGGGATAAAGAGACCCAGTACTTC. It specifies CASSHWDRDKETQYF.

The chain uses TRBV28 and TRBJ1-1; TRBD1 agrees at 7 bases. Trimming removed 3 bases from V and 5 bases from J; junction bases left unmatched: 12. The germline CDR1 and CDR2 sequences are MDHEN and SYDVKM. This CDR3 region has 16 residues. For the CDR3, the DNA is TGTGCCAGCAGTTTTACCCGTGGAGGGGGCACGACTGAAGCTTTCTTT. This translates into CASSFTRGGGTTEAFF.

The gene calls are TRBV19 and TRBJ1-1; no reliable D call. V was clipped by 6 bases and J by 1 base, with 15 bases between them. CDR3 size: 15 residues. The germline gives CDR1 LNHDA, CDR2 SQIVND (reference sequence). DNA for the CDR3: TGTGCCAGTAGACATTCTCTCCTTCAGAACACTGAAGCTTTCTTT. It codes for CASRHSLLQNTEAFF.

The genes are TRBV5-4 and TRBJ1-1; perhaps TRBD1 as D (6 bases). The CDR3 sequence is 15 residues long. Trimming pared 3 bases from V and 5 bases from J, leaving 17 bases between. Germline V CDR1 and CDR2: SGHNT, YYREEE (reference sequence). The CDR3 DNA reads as TGTGCCAGCAGCTCAGTGAGGGGGGGCGAAACTGAAGCTTTCTTT. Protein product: CASSSVRGGETEAFF.

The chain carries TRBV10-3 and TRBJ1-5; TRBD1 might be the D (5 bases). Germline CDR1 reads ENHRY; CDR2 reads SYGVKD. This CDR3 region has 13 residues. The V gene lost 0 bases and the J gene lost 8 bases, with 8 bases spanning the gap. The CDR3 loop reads CAISESQAEPQHF. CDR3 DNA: TGTGCCATCAGTGAGTCACAGGCTGAGCCCCAGCATTTT.